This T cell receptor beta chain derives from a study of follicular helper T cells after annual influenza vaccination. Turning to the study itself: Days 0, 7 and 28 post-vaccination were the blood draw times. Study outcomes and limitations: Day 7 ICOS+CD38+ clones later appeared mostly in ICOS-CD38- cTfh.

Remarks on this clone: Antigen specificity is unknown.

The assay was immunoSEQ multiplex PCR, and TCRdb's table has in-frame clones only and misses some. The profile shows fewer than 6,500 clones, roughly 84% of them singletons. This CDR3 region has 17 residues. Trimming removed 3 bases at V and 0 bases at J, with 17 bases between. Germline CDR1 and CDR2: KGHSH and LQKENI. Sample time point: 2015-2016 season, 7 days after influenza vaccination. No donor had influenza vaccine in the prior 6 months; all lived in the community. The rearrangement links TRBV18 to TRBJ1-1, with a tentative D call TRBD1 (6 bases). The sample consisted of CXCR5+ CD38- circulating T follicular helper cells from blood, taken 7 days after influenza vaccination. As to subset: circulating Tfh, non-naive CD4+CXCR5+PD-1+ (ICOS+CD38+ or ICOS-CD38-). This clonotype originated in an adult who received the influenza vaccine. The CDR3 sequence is CASSPAPGGPLNTEAFF. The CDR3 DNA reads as TGTGCCAGCTCACCCGCTCCGGGGGGGCCCTTGAACACTGAAGCTTTCTTT.